These 11 T cell receptor beta chains were sequenced from one sample in a study of CD8 T cells in ankylosing spondylitis (dated by TCRdb to about 2017). General conclusions and limits of the study: Blood from ankylosing spondylitis patients appeared to be characterized by a TCR beta motif made up of eight highly homologous amino acid variants.

No antigens are known for them. Libraries were built with 5' RACE. This sample was sequenced with an Illumina HiSeq 2500. The public sequencing data were trimmed at Q25 with fastp and processed into clonotypes with MiXCR by TCRdb, which kept only in-frame beta chains. Each CDR3 protein gets just one entry, which takes the most common genes and DNA from the rows behind it. The sample table contains 750,000 to 850,000 distinct CDR3 sequences; only one count was recorded for approximately 10% of them. 0.51% of the sample comes from the top ten. The material sequenced was blood, either unsorted or a sorted T cell fraction (not recorded which). The receptor set was obtained from a male donor with ankylosing spondylitis.

This clonotype has a handful of counts. The junction departs from germline at one end; a sequencing error may be responsible. This chain links TRBV12-3 or TRBV12-4 with TRBJ2-7, with 9 bases aligning to TRBD1. The CDR3 spans 12 residues. CDR3 residues: CASRLRDREPWF. CDR3 in DNA: TGTGCCAGCAGGCTACGGGACAGGGAGCCGTGGTTC.

The rearrangement joins TRBV30 to TRBJ2-1, with 10 bases fitting TRBD2. With V trimmed by 3 bases and J by 0 bases, 11 bases remained unmatched. Germline V gives CDR1 GTSNPN, CDR2 SVGIG (reference sequence). This CDR3 has 18 amino acids. CDR3 sequence (DNA): TGTGCCTGGAGGGGTGGTGGAGCGGGGGGGAGCTCCTACAATGAGCAGTTCTTC. Translation: CAWRGGGAGGSSYNEQFF. Based on the CDR3 plus reference TRBV30 and TRBJ2-1, the full variable domain is SQTIHQWPATLVQPVGSPLSLECTVEGTSNPNLYWYRQAAGRGLQLLFYSVGIGQISSEVPQNLSASRPQDRQFILSSKKLLLSDSGFYLCAWRGGGAGGSSYNEQFFGPGTRLTVL.

J is TRBJ2-2 and V is TRBV7-2; D is unresolved. CDR1 is SGHTA and CDR2 is FQGNSA in the germline V gene. CDR3 length equals 11 residues. Trimming stripped 7 bases from V and 6 bases from J, with 6 bases between. This chain's CDR3 is CASTGPGELFF. CDR3 in DNA: TGTGCCAGCACTGGTCCCGGGGAGCTGTTTTTT. Using reference TRBV7-2 and TRBJ2-2 for the parts outside the CDR3, the full variable domain is GAGVSQSPSNKVTEKGKDVELRCDPISGHTALYWYRQSLGQGLEFLIYFQGNSAPDKSGLPSDRFSAERTGGSVSTLTIQRTQQEDSAVYLCASTGPGELFFGEGSRLTVL.

This clonotype occurred a few times. This chain's CDR3 is CSVPPGREFSYNEQFF. The CDR3 DNA is TGCAGCGTTCCCCCCGGGCGGGAATTTTCCTACAATGAGCAGTTCTTC. V is TRBV29-1 and J is TRBJ2-1; maybe TRBD2 (6 bases). The CDR3 sequence is 16 residues long. V gave up 5 bases and J gave up 1 base, with 18 bases separating them. CDR1 and CDR2 from the germline V gene are SQVTM and ANQGSEA.

This clonotype was observed a few times. The CDR3: CASRPGTAGGYTF. The CDR3 DNA reads as TGTGCCAGCAGGCCGGGGACAGCCGGTGGCTACACCTTC. V gene TRBV7-2 combines with J gene TRBJ1-2, with 7 nucleotides matching TRBD1. J gave up 7 bases and V 6 bases, and 8 bases lay outside the gene matches. Per the germline V gene, CDR1 is SGHTA and CDR2 is FQGNSA. The CDR3 runs 13 residues.

This clonotype showed up many times. In nucleotides, the CDR3 is TGCAGCGTTGAAGAAGGAGATACGCAGTATTTT. This sequence encodes CSVEEGDTQYF. The chain couples TRBV29-1 to TRBJ2-3; the D is unclear. This CDR3 has 11 residues. Germline CDR1 SQVTM, CDR2 ANQGSEA. V lost 0 bases and J 5 bases, leaving 3 bases between the germline ends.

The gene calls are TRBV2 and TRBJ2-7; D is undetermined. Germline CDR1 reads SNHLY; CDR2 reads FYNNEI. The length of the CDR3 is 14 residues. Trimming stripped 3 bases from V and 3 bases from J, with 12 bases between. The DNA of the CDR3 is TGTGCCAGCAGTGATCGTGGGCCCCTCTACGAGCAGTACTTC. Residues: CASSDRGPLYEQYF.

J is TRBJ1-1 and V is TRBV4-3; 8 nucleotides match TRBD1. The trim removed 0 bases at V and 0 bases at J, leaving 9 bases unmatched. CDR1 and CDR2 from the germline V gene are LGHNA and YSLEER. The CDR3 is 18 amino acids. The chain's CDR3 is CASSQDWTGWVLNTEAFF. For the CDR3, the DNA is TGCGCCAGCAGCCAAGATTGGACAGGGTGGGTTCTGAACACTGAAGCTTTCTTT.

The table lists this clonotype with a few counts. The chain joins TRBV6-2 or TRBV6-3 to TRBJ2-7; 7 bases agree with TRBD1. There are 15 residues in the CDR3. Per germline, CDR1 MNHEY and CDR2 SVGEGT. The J segment lost 0 bases and the V segment lost 5 bases, leaving 7 bases of the junction unmatched. This CDR3 reads CASSPQGSYSYEQYF. CDR3 bases: TGTGCCAGCAGTCCACAGGGGTCATACTCCTACGAGCAGTACTTC.

This chain uses TRBV20-1 with TRBJ2-5, with 7 nucleotides matching TRBD1. With V trimmed by 5 bases and J by 4 bases, 13 bases remained unmatched. Germline-derived CDR1 and CDR2 are DFQATT and SNEGSKA (reference sequence). CDR3 length: 15 amino acids. As DNA, the CDR3 is TGCAGTGCTCTTGGTGAGGACAGGACGGGAGAGACCCAGTACTTC. Encoded protein: CSALGEDRTGETQYF.

The sample holds a few counts of this clonotype. The chain employs TRBV20-1 and TRBJ2-3; 14 bases fit TRBD2. The CDR3 consists of 17 residues. Germline CDR1 reads DFQATT; CDR2 reads SNEGSKA (reference sequence). J was trimmed by 2 bases and V by 6 bases; bases with no gene match: 10. The chain's CDR3 is CSAKTSGREFTTDTQYF. The CDR3 coding sequence is TGCAGTGCAAAGACTAGCGGGAGGGAGTTTACCACAGATACGCAGTATTTT.